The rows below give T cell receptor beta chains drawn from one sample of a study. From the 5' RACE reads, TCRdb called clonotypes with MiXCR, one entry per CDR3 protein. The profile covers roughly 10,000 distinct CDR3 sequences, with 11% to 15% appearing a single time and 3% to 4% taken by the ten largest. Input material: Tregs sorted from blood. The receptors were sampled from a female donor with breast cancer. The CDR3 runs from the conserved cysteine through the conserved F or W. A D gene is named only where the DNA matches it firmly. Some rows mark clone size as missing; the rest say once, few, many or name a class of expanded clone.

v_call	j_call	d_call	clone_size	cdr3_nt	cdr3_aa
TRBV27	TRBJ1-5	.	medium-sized	TGTGCCAGCAATGAACTGTATAGCAATCAGCCCCAGCATTTT	CASNELYSNQPQHF
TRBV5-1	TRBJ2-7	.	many	TGCGCCAGCAGCTCACCCCTGGTCGGTAGGCTTGACGAGCAGTACTTC	CASSSPLVGRLDEQYF
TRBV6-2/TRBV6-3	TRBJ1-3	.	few	TGTGCCAGCAGTTGGACAGGAAACACCATATATTTT	CASSWTGNTIYF
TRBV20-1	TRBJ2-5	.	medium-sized	TGCAGTGCTAGAGATCTTTTTCGGGAGACCCAGTACTTC	CSARDLFRETQYF
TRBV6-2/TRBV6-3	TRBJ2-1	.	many	TGTGCCAGCAGCTACTCAGGGAGAGCTCCCCGGTTCTTC	CASSYSGRAPRFF
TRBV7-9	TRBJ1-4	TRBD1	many	TGTGCCAGCAGGCCGGACAGGGGAAATGAAAAACTGTTTTTT	CASRPDRGNEKLFF
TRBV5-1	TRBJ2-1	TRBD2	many	TGCGCCAGCAGCTTTGCGGGACTAGCTAGCAATGAGCAGTTCTTC	CASSFAGLASNEQFF
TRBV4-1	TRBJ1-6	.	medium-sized	TGCGCCAGCAGCCAACCTACAGGGACCTCACCCCTCCACTTT	CASSQPTGTSPLHF
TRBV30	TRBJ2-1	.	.	TGTGCCTGGAGTGTAGGCTTTTTCAAGCAGTTCTTC	CAWSVGFFKQFF
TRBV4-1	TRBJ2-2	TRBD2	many	TGCGCCAGCAGCCAAGTAGCGCGGGAGGGGTCCGGGGAGCTGTTTTTT	CASSQVAREGSGELFF
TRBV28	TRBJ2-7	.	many	TGTGCCAGCAGACAACAAGACTCCTACGAGCAGTACTTC	CASRQQDSYEQYF
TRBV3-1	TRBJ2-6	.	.	TGTGCCAGCAGCCAGCACGTGGGGACTGGGGCCAACGTCCTGACTTTC	CASSQHVGTGANVLTF
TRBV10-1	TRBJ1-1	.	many	TGCGCCAGCAGTGAAGGTCGGCGGGGTGTCACTGAAGCTTTCTTT	CASSEGRRGVTEAFF
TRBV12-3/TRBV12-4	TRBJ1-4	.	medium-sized	TGTGCCAGCAGTTTCATGTCTAATGAAAAACTGTTTTTT	CASSFMSNEKLFF
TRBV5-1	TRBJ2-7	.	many	TGCGCCAGCAGCTCCCAGACAGGCCACTACGAGCAGTACTTC	CASSSQTGHYEQYF
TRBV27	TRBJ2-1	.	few	TGTGCCAGCAGTATATGGGGTAGTGAGCAGTTCTTC	CASSIWGSEQFF
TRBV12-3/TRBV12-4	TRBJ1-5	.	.	TGTGCCAGCAGTTTTAACGGGCATGGCAATCAGCCCCAGCATTTT	CASSFNGHGNQPQHF
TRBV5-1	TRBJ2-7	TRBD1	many	TGCGCCAGCAGCTCACAGGGGTCCTTATTCGAGCAGTACTTC	CASSSQGSLFEQYF
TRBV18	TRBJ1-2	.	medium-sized	TGTGCCAGCTCACCACCGGAGAATAACTATGGCTACACCTTC	CASSPPENNYGYTF
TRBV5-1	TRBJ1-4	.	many	TGCGCCAGCAGCCTTGGACCAGGGGCCACATATGAAAAACTGTTTTTT	CASSLGPGATYEKLFF
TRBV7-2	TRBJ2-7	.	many	TGTGCCAGCAGCTGGGGAACAAAGGGCACCTACGAGCAGTACTTC	CASSWGTKGTYEQYF
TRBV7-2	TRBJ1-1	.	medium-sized	TGTGCCAGCAGCAGCGGGCCCTCGAACACTGAAGCTTTCTTT	CASSSGPSNTEAFF
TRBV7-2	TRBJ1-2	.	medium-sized	TGTGCCAGCAGCCAAACGGAGAACTATGGCTACACCTTC	CASSQTENYGYTF
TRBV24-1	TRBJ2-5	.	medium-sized	TGTGCCACCAGTGATGGGGGGACAGCTCTGTACCAAGAGACCCAGTACTTC	CATSDGGTALYQETQYF
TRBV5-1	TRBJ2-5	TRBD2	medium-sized	TGCGCCAGCAGCTTGGGTGCGGGAGGAGAGACCCAGTACTTC	CASSLGAGGETQYF
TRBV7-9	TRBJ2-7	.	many	TGTGCCAGCAGCTCGAGTGGGATCTACGAGCAGTACTTC	CASSSSGIYEQYF
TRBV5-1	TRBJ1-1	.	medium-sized	TGCGCCAGCAGCCCGCGGATCGGCACTGAAGCTTTCTTT	CASSPRIGTEAFF
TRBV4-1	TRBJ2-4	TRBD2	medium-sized	TGCGCCAGCAGCCAAGGATATGTTCGCGGGAGGCTAGCCAAAAACATTCAGTACTTC	CASSQGYVRGRLAKNIQYF
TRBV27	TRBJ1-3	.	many	TGTGCCAGCAGTTTAGGCCCTGGAAACACCATATATTTT	CASSLGPGNTIYF
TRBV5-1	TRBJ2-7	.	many	TGCGCCAGCAGCTTGGCCGGGTTTACCTACGAGCAGTACTTC	CASSLAGFTYEQYF
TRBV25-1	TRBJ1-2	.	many	TGTGCCAGCAGTGGGCAAGGCGAGATTATCTATGGCTACACCTTC	CASSGQGEIIYGYTF
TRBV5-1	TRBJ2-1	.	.	TGCACCAGCAACGCCCTGCACCGAAACTACAATGAGCAGTTCTTC	CTSNALHRNYNEQFF
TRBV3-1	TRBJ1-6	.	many	TGTGCCAGTAGAAGCTCCTATAATTCACCCCTCCACTTT	CASRSSYNSPLHF
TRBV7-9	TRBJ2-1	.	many	TGTGCCAGCGGGTTGGAGGATGAGCAGTTCTTC	CASGLEDEQFF
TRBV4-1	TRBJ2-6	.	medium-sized	TGCGCCAGCAGCCAGGGTAGATTAGTTGTTTGGGCTGGGGCCAACGTCCTGACTTTC	CASSQGRLVVWAGANVLTF
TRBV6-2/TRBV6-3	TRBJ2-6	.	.	TGTGCCAGCGCCAATGGCTTCTCTGGGGCCAACGTCCTGACTTTC	CASANGFSGANVLTF
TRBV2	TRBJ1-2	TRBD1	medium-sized	TGTGCCAGCAGAGGACAGGGGGTCTCAGGCTACACCTTC	CASRGQGVSGYTF
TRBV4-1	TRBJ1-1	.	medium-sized	TGCGCCAGCAGCCAAGTACCCCCGGAGGGGTACACTGAAGCTTTCTTT	CASSQVPPEGYTEAFF
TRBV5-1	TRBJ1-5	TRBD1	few	TGCGCCAGCAGCGCCAACAGGGGTGCTACGTCGGTCAATCAGCCCCAGCATTTT	CASSANRGATSVNQPQHF
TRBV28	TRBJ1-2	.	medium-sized	TGTGCCAGCAGTTTATCGGGGGGGACGGATGGCTACACCTTC	CASSLSGGTDGYTF
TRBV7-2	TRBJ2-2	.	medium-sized	TGTGCCAGCAGCTTTTTAGGGAACACCGGGGAGCTGTTTTTT	CASSFLGNTGELFF
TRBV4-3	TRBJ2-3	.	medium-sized	TGCGCCAGCAGCCAAGGATCAGGCCCCACAGATACGCAGTATTTT	CASSQGSGPTDTQYF
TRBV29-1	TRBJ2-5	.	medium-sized	TGCAGCGTTGCTGGAAACGAAGAGACCCAGTACTTC	CSVAGNEETQYF
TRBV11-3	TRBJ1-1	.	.	TGTGCCAGCAGCTTTAAGGGGGGGCTAATCTCCGCACTCGATACAAACACTGAAGCTTTCTTT	CASSFKGGLISALDTNTEAFF
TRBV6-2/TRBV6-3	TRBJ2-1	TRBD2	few	TGTGCTAGCCTAGCGGGCCACAAATACGGTGAGCAGCTCTTC	CASLAGHKYGEQLF
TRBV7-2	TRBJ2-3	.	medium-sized	TGTGCCAGCAGCCCCCCGTCCACAGATACGCAGTATTTT	CASSPPSTDTQYF